This T cell receptor beta chain was found in a study of blood T cell repertoires in COVID-19. Overall study: The analysed material was cDNA or gDNA that came from T cells, B-cell-depleted T cells, or PBMCs.

Clones were sequenced by immunoSEQ multiplex PCR, and TCRdb holds only the in-frame ones, with some missing. Here the sample spans over 200,000 clones, around 85% being singletons. This clone occurred once. Everyone who took part was roughly 18 to 89 years old, and they came from some 23 US areas. Donors were grouped by their self-reported clinical history. J lost 12 bases, V lost 6 bases, and 16 bases had no gene match. The CDR3 has 15 residues. The germline V gene encodes CDR1 MNHEY and CDR2 SVGEGT. The sample taken for sequencing was PBMCs or T cells enriched from blood (not recorded which). The chain carries TRBV6-2 or TRBV6-3 and TRBJ1-1, with 10 bases lining up with TRBD1. The TCR sequence derives from a man aged 35 to 55 who had recovered from COVID-19. CDR3 bases: TGTGCCAGCAGCCACCCCCCGTCGACAGGGGGCATAACTTTCTTT. This codes for CASSHPPSTGGITFF.